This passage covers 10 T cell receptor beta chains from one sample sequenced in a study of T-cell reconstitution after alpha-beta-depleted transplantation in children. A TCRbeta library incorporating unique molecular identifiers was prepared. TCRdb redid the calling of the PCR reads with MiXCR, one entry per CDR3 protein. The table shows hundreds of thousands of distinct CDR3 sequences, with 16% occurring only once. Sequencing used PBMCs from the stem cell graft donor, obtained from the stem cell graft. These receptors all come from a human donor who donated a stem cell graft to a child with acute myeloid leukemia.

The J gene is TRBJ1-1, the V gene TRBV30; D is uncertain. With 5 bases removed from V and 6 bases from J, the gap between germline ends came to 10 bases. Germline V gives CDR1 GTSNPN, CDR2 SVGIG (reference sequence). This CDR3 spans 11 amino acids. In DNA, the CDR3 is TGTGCCTGGGGGGTAGGCTCTGAAGCTTTCTTT. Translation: CAWGVGSEAFF.

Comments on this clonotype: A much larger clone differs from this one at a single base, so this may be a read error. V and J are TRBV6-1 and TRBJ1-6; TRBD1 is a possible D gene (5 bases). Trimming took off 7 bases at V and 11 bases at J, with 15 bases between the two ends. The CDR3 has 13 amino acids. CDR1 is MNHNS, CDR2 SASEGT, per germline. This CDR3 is CASTPGSRTPLHF. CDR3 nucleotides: TGTGCCAGCACCCCAGGGAGTAGGACACCCCTCCACTTT.

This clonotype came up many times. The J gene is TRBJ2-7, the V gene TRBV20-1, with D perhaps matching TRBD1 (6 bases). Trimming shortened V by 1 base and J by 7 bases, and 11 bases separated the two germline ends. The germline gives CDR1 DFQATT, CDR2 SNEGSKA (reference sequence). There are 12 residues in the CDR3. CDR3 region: CSARVGQLEQYF. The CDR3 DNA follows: TGCAGTGCTAGAGTTGGACAGTTAGAGCAGTACTTC.

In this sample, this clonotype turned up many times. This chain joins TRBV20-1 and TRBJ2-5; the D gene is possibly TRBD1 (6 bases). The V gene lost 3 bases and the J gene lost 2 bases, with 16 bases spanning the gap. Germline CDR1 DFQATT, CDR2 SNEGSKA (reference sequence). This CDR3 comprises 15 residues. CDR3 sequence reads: CSASAPGTSQETQYF. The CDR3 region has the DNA TGCAGTGCTAGCGCACCCGGGACATCTCAAGAGACCCAGTACTTC.

The DNA of the CDR3 is TGCGCCAGCAGCTTGGGGACAGGGGAGAGCTATGGCTACACCTTC. Its translation: CASSLGTGESYGYTF. This sequence joins TRBV5-1 and TRBJ1-2; 9 positions agree with TRBD1. V shed 0 bases and J 4 bases; nucleotides not matched to a gene: 4. Germline V gene data show CDR1 as SGHRS and CDR2 as YFSETQ. The CDR3 loop spans 15 amino acids.

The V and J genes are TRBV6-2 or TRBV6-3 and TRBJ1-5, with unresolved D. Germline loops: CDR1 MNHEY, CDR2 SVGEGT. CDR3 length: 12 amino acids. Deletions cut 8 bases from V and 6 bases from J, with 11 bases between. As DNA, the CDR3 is TGTGCCAGCCGGCTAGGCCTTCAGCCCCAGCATTTT. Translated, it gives CASRLGLQPQHF.

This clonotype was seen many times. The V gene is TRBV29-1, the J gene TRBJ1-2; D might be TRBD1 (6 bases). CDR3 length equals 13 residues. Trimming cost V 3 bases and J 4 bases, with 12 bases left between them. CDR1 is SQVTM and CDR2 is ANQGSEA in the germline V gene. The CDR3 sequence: CSVDLQGTYGYTF. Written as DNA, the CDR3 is TGCAGCGTTGATCTACAGGGAACCTATGGCTACACCTTC.

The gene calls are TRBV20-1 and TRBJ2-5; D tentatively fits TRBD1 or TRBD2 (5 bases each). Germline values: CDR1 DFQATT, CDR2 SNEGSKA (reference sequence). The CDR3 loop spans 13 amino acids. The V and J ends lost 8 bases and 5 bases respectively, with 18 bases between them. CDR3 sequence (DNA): TGCAGTCCTCGGGCAGGGCGAGGGGAGACCCAGTACTTC. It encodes CSPRAGRGETQYF.

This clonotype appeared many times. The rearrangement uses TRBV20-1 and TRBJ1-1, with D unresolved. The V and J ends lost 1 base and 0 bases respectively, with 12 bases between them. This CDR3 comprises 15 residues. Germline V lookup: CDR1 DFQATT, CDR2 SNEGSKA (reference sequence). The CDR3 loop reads CSARGRTRVNTEAFF. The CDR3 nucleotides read TGCAGTGCTAGAGGGAGGACGAGGGTGAACACTGAAGCTTTCTTT.

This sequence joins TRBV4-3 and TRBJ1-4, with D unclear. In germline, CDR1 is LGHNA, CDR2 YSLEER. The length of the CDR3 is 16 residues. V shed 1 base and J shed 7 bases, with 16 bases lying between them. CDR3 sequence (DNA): TGCGCCAGCAGCCAAGGGGAATACGGGATCGGTGAAAAACTGTTTTTT. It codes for CASSQGEYGIGEKLFF.